Reported below is one T cell receptor beta chain. This table comes from immunoSEQ multiplex PCR, and its TCRdb copy is limited to in-frame clones, with some not included. The sample contains 100,000 to 130,000 clones, roughly 84% of which appear only once. This entry belongs to a study of blood T cell repertoires in COVID-19. This CDR3 spans 16 amino acids. J was trimmed by 7 bases and V by 4 bases; bases with no gene match: 13. Per the germline V gene, CDR1 is SGHTA and CDR2 is FQGNSA. Sample: peripheral blood. The chain has TRBV7-2 and TRBJ1-5, with 7 bases identical to TRBD1. The sequence derives from a human donor in a cohort sampled during active COVID-19. The CDR3 region has the DNA TGTGCCAGCAGCTCGAAGACAGGGACAATACTACAGCCCCAGCATTTT. It yields the protein CASSSKTGTILQPQHF.